The sequence of this T cell receptor beta chain was determined in a study of blood T cells in healthy people across ages. Study in general: Template switching recovered approximately one barcoded beta molecule for every two T cells. Study-level results: TCR beta diversity tracked closely with naive T cell percentage.

About this clonotype itself: Its antigen is unidentified.

V dropped 3 bases and J dropped 3; count of bases not matched to a gene: 15. The length of the CDR3 is 18 residues. Germline CDR1 reads MNHEY; CDR2 reads SMNVEV (reference sequence). Through a sample-barcoded 5' primer and a J-beta primer mix, a second PCR was run for 7 to 11 cycles. TCRdb called the 5' RACE reads again in MiXCR, with one record for every CDR3 protein. The sample shows 2 million or so distinct CDR3 sequences, roughly 50% of them seen only once. RNA extraction gave at least 5.5 micrograms of total RNA per sample. The rearrangement uses TRBV27 and TRBJ2-7, with TRBD2 identical over 9 bases. Sequences were obtained from blood. The TCR sequence derives from a woman between 40 and 55 years old in good health. The DNA for the CDR3 is TGTGCCAGCAGTTTTAAGGCCCCGTGGCTAGCGGGACTCTACGAGCAGTACTTC. It encodes CASSFKAPWLAGLYEQYF.